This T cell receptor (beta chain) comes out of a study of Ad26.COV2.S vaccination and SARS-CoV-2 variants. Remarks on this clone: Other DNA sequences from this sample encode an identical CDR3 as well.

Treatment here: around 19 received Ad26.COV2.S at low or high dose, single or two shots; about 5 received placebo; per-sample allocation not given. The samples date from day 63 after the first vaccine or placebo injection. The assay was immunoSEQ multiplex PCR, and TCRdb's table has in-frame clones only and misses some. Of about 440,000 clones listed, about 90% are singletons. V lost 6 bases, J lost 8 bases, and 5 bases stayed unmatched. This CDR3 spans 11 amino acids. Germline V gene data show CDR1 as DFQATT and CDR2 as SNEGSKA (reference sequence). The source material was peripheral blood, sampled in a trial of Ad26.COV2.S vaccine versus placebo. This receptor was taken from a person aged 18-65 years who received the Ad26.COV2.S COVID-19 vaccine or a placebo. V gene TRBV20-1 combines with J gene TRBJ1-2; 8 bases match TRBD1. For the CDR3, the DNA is TGCAGTGCGAGGACAGGGAACGGCTACACCTTC. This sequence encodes CSARTGNGYTF.